This TCR beta chain was captured by sequencing in a study of blood T cell repertoires in COVID-19. For the study at large: The United States, Italy and Spain provided the acute and convalescent COVID-19 samples.

Original data processing: Researchers report that nucleated cell counts were estimated from reference gene primer amplification. TCRdb keeps only in-frame clones here, not all; method: immunoSEQ multiplex PCR. D and trimming come from the DNA, and the V and J calls and clone size come from that table. This sample has 150,000 to 250,000 clones, with roughly 77% found just once. This CDR3 has 17 amino acids. Germline-derived CDR1 and CDR2 are KGHSH and LQKENI. Trimming cost V 3 bases and J 7 bases; bases outside gene matches: 14. The gene calls are TRBV18 and TRBJ2-7, with 11 bases matching TRBD2. This TCR was recovered from a woman aged 40 to 50 with COVID-19, enrolled during active disease. Sequencing input: peripheral blood. The CDR3 spells CASSPRTLAGGPREQYF. The CDR3 bases are TGTGCCAGCTCACCCAGGACCTTAGCGGGAGGGCCTCGGGAGCAGTACTTC.